This T cell receptor beta chain was observed in a study of shared clonotypes between healthy human individuals. Study in general: Contributing individuals were two females and three males aged 18 to 49. CD4 naive and CD4 memory each took three plates per donor, while CD8 naive took two and CD8 memory one.

Whole-study results and caveats: Donors were few, which limited the genetic and exposure-history diversity represented.

The sorted-subset replicate PCRs were given 150 to 200 ng DNA, which is around 29,000 T cell genomes. Measured with immunoSEQ multiplex PCR; TCRdb has only the in-frame clones, and not every one. The data show some 800,000 clones, 80% to 95% seen once. In the case of this clone: As yet, its antigen is unknown.

The CDR3 runs 15 residues. V gave up 0 bases and J gave up 0 bases, with 7 bases separating them. From germline, CDR1 is MNHEY and CDR2 SMNVEV (reference sequence). Naive CD8 cells lacked CD45RO, underwent positive selection for CCR7 and left out terminally differentiated effector memory CD45RA+ cells. The sequenced sample was naive CD8+ T cells sorted from blood. The receptor's source is a man aged 25-45 years in good health. J is TRBJ2-3 and V is TRBV27; the D gene is possibly TRBD2 (6 bases). The CDR3 DNA sequence: TGTGCCAGCAGTTTATCGGCGGGAAGCACAGATACGCAGTATTTT. Its protein is CASSLSAGSTDTQYF.